This TCR beta chain was documented in a study of T cell responses to AZD1222 COVID-19 vaccine. CDR1 is SGHTA, CDR2 FQGTGA, per germline. The V and J ends lost 1 base and 0 bases respectively, with 9 bases between them. CDR3 length: 15 residues. Libraries were prepared by immunoSEQ multiplex PCR; TCRdb keeps only in-frame clonotypes and omits some of them. The data contain approximately 120,000 clones, roughly nine tenths of them seen just once; the ten biggest clones take up approximately 4.8%. This clone was seen only a few times. The starting material was peripheral blood, obtained on day 0 of AZD1222 vaccination. The sequence was collected from an adult in good health. This rearrangement joins TRBV7-3 to TRBJ1-1; tentatively, D is TRBD1 (6 bases). The CDR3 protein is CASSLNPGVNTEAFF. The CDR3 nucleotides are TGTGCCAGCAGCTTAAATCCAGGGGTGAACACTGAAGCTTTCTTT.